This T cell receptor beta chain stems from a study of radiation and T cells in renal cell carcinoma. The method was immunoSEQ multiplex PCR; TCRdb's version includes in-frame clones alone and lacks a portion of them. In the table there are 150,000 or so clones, 87% of which are singletons. The CDR3 runs to 14 residues. V was shortened by 4 bases and J by 2 bases, with 10 bases between the two germline ends. The germline V gene has CDR1 SEHNR and CDR2 FQNEAQ (reference sequence). Time point meaning: blood 2 weeks post-SBRT. Treatment defined: 15 Gy SBRT to primary tumor, nephrectomy 4 weeks later. J is TRBJ2-3 and V is TRBV7-9, with D possibly called TRBD1 or TRBD2 (5 bases each). The sample in question was blood, obtained from a patient whose treatment included radiotherapy and nephrectomy. This receptor was identified in a woman aged 45-59 years with renal cell carcinoma. In DNA, the CDR3 is TGTGCCAGCAGCTGGGGCGGGCCCACAGATACGCAGTATTTT. It translates to CASSWGGPTDTQYF.